The 26 T cell receptor beta chains below were found in one sample sequenced in a study of siplizumab effects on memory and regulatory T cells. Measured with immunoSEQ multiplex PCR; TCRdb has only the in-frame clones, and not every one. This table has more than 85,000 clones, around 90% appearing once. Sequencing was carried out using Tregs sorted from blood. Every receptor here comes from a human donor in good health.

The chain is built from TRBV2 and TRBJ1-3, with a possible D match to TRBD1 (5 bases). Looked up from germline, CDR1 is SNHLY and CDR2 is FYNNEI. There are 14 residues in the CDR3. V lost 8 bases, J lost 2 bases, and 13 bases lay in between. In DNA form, the CDR3 reads TGTGCCAGCGGGGCAGGGTTCCCTGGAAACACCATATATTTT. Residues: CASGAGFPGNTIYF.

The chain is built from TRBV7-9 and TRBJ1-1; the match to TRBD1 covers 8 bases. After removal of 2 bases from V and 6 bases from J, the junction contained 2 bases not matched to a gene. The V gene's germline CDR1 is SEHNR and CDR2 FQNEAQ (reference sequence). The CDR3 totals 13 residues. CDR3 region: CASSLRQGSEAFF. The CDR3 DNA reads as TGTGCCAGCAGCTTAAGACAGGGGTCTGAAGCTTTCTTT.

This chain connects TRBV9 to TRBJ2-2; D tentatively reads TRBD1 or TRBD2 (5 bases each). This CDR3 contains 14 residues. CDR1 SGDLS and CDR2 YYNGEE come from the germline V gene. Trimming shortened V by 5 bases and J by 9 bases, and 17 bases separated the two germline ends. The DNA of the CDR3 is TGTGCCAGCAGAGAGGGGCAGTTTTCGAGGGAGCTGTTTTTT. Amino acids: CASREGQFSRELFF.

The V call is TRBV6-4, the J call TRBJ1-1; maybe TRBD1 (5 bases). V lost 0 bases and J 4 bases, leaving 12 bases between the germline ends. The CDR3 totals 15 residues. In germline, CDR1 is MRHNA, CDR2 SNTAGT. In DNA form, the CDR3 reads TGTGCCAGCAGTGACTCGAGCGGGGGAGGCACTGAAGCTTTCTTT. This sequence encodes CASSDSSGGGTEAFF.

This rearrangement joins TRBV7-9 to TRBJ2-2, with D unclear. CDR3 length: 13 residues. Trimming stripped 5 bases from V and 3 bases from J, with 7 bases between. In germline, CDR1 is SEHNR, CDR2 FQNEAQ (reference sequence). DNA for the CDR3: TGTGCCAGCAGCGAACTTTACACCGGGGAGCTGTTTTTT. Encoded protein: CASSELYTGELFF.

This sequence joins TRBV11-3 and TRBJ2-1; 10 nucleotides line up with TRBD2. The CDR3 consists of 17 residues. Germline V gene lookup returns CDR1 SGHNT and CDR2 YENEEA. V lost 2 bases to trimming and J lost 7 bases; unmatched junction nucleotides: 11. Written as DNA, the CDR3 is TGTGCCAGCAGCTTAACCAGCGGGAGGGCCGGATCGAATGAGCAGTTCTTC. Its translation: CASSLTSGRAGSNEQFF.

V is TRBV12-5 and J is TRBJ2-7; weak D call: TRBD2 (6 bases). The CDR3 is 14 residues long. V was shortened by 0 bases and J by 7 bases, with 13 bases between the two germline ends. The germline V gene encodes CDR1 LGHNT and CDR2 FRNRAP. Written as DNA, the CDR3 is TGTGCTAGTGGTTTGGTACGGCTTCGGGGGGAGCAGTACTTC. Its protein is CASGLVRLRGEQYF.

J is TRBJ1-5 and V is TRBV7-9; 9 bases line up with TRBD1. The CDR3 runs to 14 residues. J was trimmed by 4 bases and V by 3 bases; bases with no gene match: 1. The germline gives CDR1 SEHNR, CDR2 FQNEAQ (reference sequence). The CDR3 region is CASSLTGGNQPQHF. The CDR3 DNA follows: TGTGCCAGCAGCTTGACAGGGGGAAATCAGCCCCAGCATTTT.

The rearrangement uses TRBV15 and TRBJ2-3; D possibly corresponds to TRBD2 (5 bases). The CDR3 extends over 15 amino acids. CDR1 and CDR2 from the germline V gene are LNHNV and YYDKDF (reference sequence). Trimming left V 6 bases short and J 6 bases short, with 19 bases between. The chain's CDR3 is CATSIGGGWQDTQYF. CDR3 bases: TGTGCCACCAGTATAGGAGGCGGCTGGCAGGATACGCAGTATTTT.

The V call is TRBV19, the J call TRBJ1-3; D not resolved. This CDR3 spans 14 amino acids. Germline CDR1 LNHDA, CDR2 SQIVND (reference sequence). With 4 bases removed from V and 0 bases from J, the gap between germline ends came to 7 bases. This CDR3 reads CASSRASSGNTIYF. In DNA form, the CDR3 reads TGTGCCAGTAGTAGGGCTTCCTCTGGAAACACCATATATTTT.

The chain links TRBV5-1 to TRBJ1-2; D uncertain. With 2 bases removed from V and 6 bases from J, the gap between germline ends came to 17 bases. Germline V gene sequence: CDR1 SGHRS, CDR2 YFSETQ. The CDR3 length is 15 residues. Here the CDR3 reads CASSFPSDGRDGYTF. CDR3 nucleotides: TGCGCCAGCAGCTTCCCCTCGGATGGCCGGGATGGCTACACCTTC.

The rearrangement links TRBV11-2 to TRBJ2-5; TRBD2 aligns across 13 bases. Germline CDR1 SGHAT, CDR2 FQNNGV. The CDR3 loop spans 17 amino acids. V shed 4 bases and J 5 bases; nucleotides not matched to a gene: 10. The DNA of the CDR3 is TGTGCCAGCAGCTCTGGACTAGCGGGGGTTGGGTGGGAGACCCAGTACTTC. It encodes CASSSGLAGVGWETQYF. Looking up the rest from reference TRBV11-2 and TRBJ2-5 gives the full variable domain: EAGVAQSPRYKIIEKRQSVAFWCNPISGHATLYWYQQILGQGPKLLIQFQNNGVVDDSQLPKDRFSAERLKGVDSTLKIQPAKLEDSAVYLCASSSGLAGVGWETQYFGPGTRLLVL.

This chain links TRBV5-3 with TRBJ2-1; 7 nucleotides agree with TRBD2. TRBV5-3 counts as an open reading frame of uncertain function. V shed 0 bases and J 4 bases; nucleotides not matched to a gene: 4. This CDR3 comprises 15 residues. As DNA, the CDR3 is TGTGCCAGAAGCTTGGAGTCGGGAGGTTACAATGAGCAGTTCTTC. Its protein product is CARSLESGGYNEQFF.

A remark on this clone: One junction end disagrees with the germline gene, perhaps due to a read error. The chain joins TRBV6-1 to TRBJ2-2, with TRBD2 identical over 7 bases. The CDR3 covers 14 residues. The V gene's germline CDR1 is MNHNS and CDR2 SASEGT. This chain's CDR3 is CASRGTTKTGELFF. The CDR3 DNA follows: TGTGCCAGCAGAGGGACTACGAAAACCGGGGAGCTGTTTTTT.

J is TRBJ1-2 and V is TRBV7-2; 7 positions agree with TRBD1. V dropped 5 bases and J dropped 8; count of bases not matched to a gene: 14. The CDR3 has 15 residues. Germline CDR1 and CDR2: SGHTA and FQGNSA. The CDR3 region is CASSETYRGLKGYTF. CDR3 in DNA: TGTGCCAGCAGCGAAACTTACAGGGGATTGAAAGGCTACACCTTC.

As DNA, the CDR3 is TGTGCCAGCACTAGGGGCAGCAATCAGCCCCAGCATTTT. This codes for CASTRGSNQPQHF. The V and J genes are TRBV2 and TRBJ1-5; a possible D gene is TRBD1 (5 bases). The V gene's germline CDR1 is SNHLY and CDR2 FYNNEI. The V end was cut by 7 bases, the J end by 1 base, with 8 bases between. The CDR3 has 13 amino acids.

This chain connects TRBV6-1 to TRBJ2-5, with D perhaps TRBD2 (6 bases). The CDR3 sequence is 14 residues long. In germline, CDR1 is MNHNS, CDR2 SASEGT. Trimming took off 7 bases at V and 2 bases at J, with 14 bases between the two ends. As DNA, the CDR3 is TGTGCCAGCATGAGGGGAGGCCCTCAAGAGACCCAGTACTTC. This translates into CASMRGGPQETQYF.

The J gene is TRBJ2-3, the V gene TRBV11-2; 8 nucleotides agree with TRBD2. There are 14 residues in the CDR3. The germline V gene has CDR1 SGHAT and CDR2 FQNNGV. Germline trimming cut 4 bases from V and 2 bases from J; bases unmatched to any gene: 2. The CDR3 protein is CASSSGGVTDTQYF. The CDR3 DNA reads TGTGCCAGCAGCTCCGGGGGGGTCACAGATACGCAGTATTTT.

In DNA form, the CDR3 reads TGCGCCAGCAGCTCAGGACAGGTTGGGTCGTATGGCTACACCTTC. It encodes CASSSGQVGSYGYTF. The chain carries TRBV5-1 and TRBJ1-2, with 7 bases matching TRBD1. CDR1 is SGHRS, CDR2 YFSETQ, per germline. CDR3 length: 15 amino acids. V dropped 3 bases and J dropped 5; count of bases not matched to a gene: 10. The variable domain in full, with the rest retrieved from reference TRBV5-1 and TRBJ1-2, is KAGVTQTPRYLIKTRGQQVTLSCSPISGHRSVSWYQQTPGQGLQFLFEYFSETQRNKGNFPGRFSGRQFSNSRSEMNVSTLELGDSALYLCASSSGQVGSYGYTFGSGTRLTVV.

The CDR3 DNA reads as TGTGCCACCAGCAGATTAGAGGGTCCTGATGGCTACACCTTC. It codes for CATSRLEGPDGYTF. J is TRBJ1-2 and V is TRBV15; D is unclear. Trimming shortened V by 2 bases and J by 6 bases, and 13 bases separated the two germline ends. Germline V lookup: CDR1 LNHNV, CDR2 YYDKDF (reference sequence). The CDR3 is 14 residues long.

This chain links TRBV4-2 with TRBJ2-1; unclear D gene. The germline gives CDR1 LGHNA, CDR2 YNFKEQ. Trimming shortened V by 4 bases and J by 8 bases, and 21 bases separated the two germline ends. This CDR3 has 16 residues. CDR3: CASSLSPLQSGDEQFF. The CDR3 nucleotides read TGTGCCAGCAGCCTAAGCCCCCTCCAGTCGGGCGATGAGCAGTTCTTC.

The chain couples TRBV27 to TRBJ2-3; D unclear. Trimming stripped 6 bases from V and 1 base from J, with 8 bases between. In germline, CDR1 is MNHEY, CDR2 SMNVEV (reference sequence). The CDR3 covers 13 residues. CDR3 bases: TGTGCCAGCAGGGAAATGGGCACAGATACGCAGTATTTT. As protein: CASREMGTDTQYF.

The V and J genes are TRBV6-1 and TRBJ2-7, with D tentatively TRBD1 (5 bases). V was trimmed by 1 base and J by 7 bases, leaving 20 bases between them. The CDR3 runs 16 residues. CDR1 MNHNS and CDR2 SASEGT come from the germline V gene. CDR3 sequence: CASSEEYFRVMVEQYF. In DNA form, the CDR3 reads TGTGCCAGCAGTGAAGAGTATTTCAGGGTAATGGTTGAGCAGTACTTC.

The V call is TRBV5-1, the J call TRBJ2-3, with D possibly matching TRBD1 (5 bases). Germline CDR1 is SGHRS and CDR2 is YFSETQ. The germline V and J ends were trimmed by 0 bases and 3 bases, with 11 bases remaining between them. CDR3 length equals 15 residues. CDR3 residues: CASSLEGARTDTQYF. The CDR3 nucleotides read TGCGCCAGCAGCTTGGAAGGGGCCAGAACAGATACGCAGTATTTT.

DNA for the CDR3: TGTGCCAGTAGCCGACGGGTTCACACTGAAGCTTTCTTT. The encoded protein is CASSRRVHTEAFF. J is TRBJ1-1 and V is TRBV19; D not resolved. The CDR3 spans 13 residues. Germline CDR1 reads LNHDA; CDR2 reads SQIVND (reference sequence). V was trimmed by 6 bases and J by 3 bases, leaving 11 bases between them.

The chain uses TRBV18 and TRBJ1-6, with a possible D match to TRBD1 (5 bases). Germline values: CDR1 KGHSH, CDR2 LQKENI. The V and J ends lost 5 bases and 8 bases respectively, with 10 bases between them. The CDR3 loop spans 13 amino acids. CDR3 DNA: TGTGCCAGCTCAAGACAGTTAGATTCACCCCTCCACTTT. Translation: CASSRQLDSPLHF.